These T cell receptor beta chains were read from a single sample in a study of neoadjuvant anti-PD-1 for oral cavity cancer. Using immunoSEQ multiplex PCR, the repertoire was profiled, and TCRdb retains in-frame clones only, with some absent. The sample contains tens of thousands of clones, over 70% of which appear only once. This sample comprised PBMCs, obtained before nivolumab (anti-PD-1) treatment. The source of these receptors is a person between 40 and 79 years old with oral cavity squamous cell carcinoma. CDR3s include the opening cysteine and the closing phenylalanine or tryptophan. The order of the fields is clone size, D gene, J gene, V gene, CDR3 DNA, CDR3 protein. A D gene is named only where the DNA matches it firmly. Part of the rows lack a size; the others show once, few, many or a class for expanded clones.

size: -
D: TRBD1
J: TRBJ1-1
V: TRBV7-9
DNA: TGTGCCAGCACTCGTTGGGACAGTGACACTGAAGCTTTCTTT
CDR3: CASTRWDSDTEAFF

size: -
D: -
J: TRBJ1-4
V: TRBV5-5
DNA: TGTGCCAGCAGCTTAACCCTTAGAGAAAAACTGTTTTTT
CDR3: CASSLTLREKLFF

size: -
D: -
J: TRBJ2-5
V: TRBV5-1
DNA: TGCGCCAGCAGTGGACAGCCCCCCATCCAAGAGACCCAGTACTTC
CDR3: CASSGQPPIQETQYF

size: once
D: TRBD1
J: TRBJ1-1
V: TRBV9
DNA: TGTGCCAGCAGCGCCTCACAGGGGATCGGTTTCACTGAAGCTTTCTTT
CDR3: CASSASQGIGFTEAFF

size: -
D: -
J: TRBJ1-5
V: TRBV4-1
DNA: TGCGCCAGCAGCCAAGATTTGAACAGGGCCAATCAGCCCCAGCATTTT
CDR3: CASSQDLNRANQPQHF

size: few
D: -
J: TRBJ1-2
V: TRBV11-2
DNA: TGTGCCAGCAGCTTAGGAGTACGGGGCATTTACTATGGCTACACCTTC
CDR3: CASSLGVRGIYYGYTF

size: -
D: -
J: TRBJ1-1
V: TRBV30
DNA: TGTGCCTGGAGCTGGGTGGCGCAGAACACTGAAGCTTTCTTT
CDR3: CAWSWVAQNTEAFF

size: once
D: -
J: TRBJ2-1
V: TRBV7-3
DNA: TGTGCCAGCAGCTTAGGAGGGTTCAATGAGCAGTTCTTC
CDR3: CASSLGGFNEQFF

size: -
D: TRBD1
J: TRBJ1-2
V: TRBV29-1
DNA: TGCAGCGTCGATTCAAGGGCAGGGGGCTTTGGCTACACCTTC
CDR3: CSVDSRAGGFGYTF

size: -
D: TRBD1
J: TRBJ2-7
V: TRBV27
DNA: TGTGCCAGCAGTCCATCCGGGACAGGGGAACGAGAGCAGTACTTC
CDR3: CASSPSGTGEREQYF

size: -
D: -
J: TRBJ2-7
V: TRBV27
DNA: TGTGCCAGCGGTAAGGGGGGCTCCTACGAGCAGTACTTC
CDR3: CASGKGGSYEQYF

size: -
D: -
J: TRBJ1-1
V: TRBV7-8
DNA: TGTGCCAGCAGCTTCCGGCCAGGGAACACTGAAGCTTTCTTT
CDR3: CASSFRPGNTEAFF

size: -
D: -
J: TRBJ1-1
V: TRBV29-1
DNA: TGCAGCGGGAGGGGCAGCGTCTCGAACACTGAAGCTTTCTTT
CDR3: CSGRGSVSNTEAFF

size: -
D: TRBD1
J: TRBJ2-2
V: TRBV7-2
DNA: TGTGCCAGCAGCTCAACAGGGGCTCCCGGGGAGCTGTTTTTT
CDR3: CASSSTGAPGELFF

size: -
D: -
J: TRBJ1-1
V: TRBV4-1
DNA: TGCGCCAGCCGGGGTTGGAACACTGAAGCTTTCTTT
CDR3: CASRGWNTEAFF

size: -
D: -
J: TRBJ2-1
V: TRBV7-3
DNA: TGTGCCAGCAGATTCGGGGGAGCCGGGTACAATGAGCAGTTCTTC
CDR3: CASRFGGAGYNEQFF

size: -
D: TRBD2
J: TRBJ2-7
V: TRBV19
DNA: TGTGCCAGTAGAGGACTAGCGGGAGTGGGGAGCGAGCAGTACTTC
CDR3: CASRGLAGVGSEQYF

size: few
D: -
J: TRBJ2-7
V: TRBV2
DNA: TGTGCCAGCAGTGAAGTAGGGGTTCGAGACTACGAGCAGTACTTC
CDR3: CASSEVGVRDYEQYF

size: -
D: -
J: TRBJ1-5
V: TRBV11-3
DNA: TGTGCCAGCAGCTTAGATCGCACGGATAGCAATCAGCCCCAGCATTTT
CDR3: CASSLDRTDSNQPQHF

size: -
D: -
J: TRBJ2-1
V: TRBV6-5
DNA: TGTGCCAGCAGTTACGACCGAAAGCCCCTTGAGCAGTTCTTC
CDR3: CASSYDRKPLEQFF

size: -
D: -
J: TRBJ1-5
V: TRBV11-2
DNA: TGTGCCAGCAGCTTAGACGGGGGGGAGCCCCAGCATTTT
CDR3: CASSLDGGEPQHF

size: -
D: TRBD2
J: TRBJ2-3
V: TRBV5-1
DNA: TGCGCCAGCAGCTTGTGGGAGGCGGGAGAGTACACAGATACGCAGTATTTT
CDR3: CASSLWEAGEYTDTQYF

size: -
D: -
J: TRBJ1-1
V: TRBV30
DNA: TGTGCCTGGAGTACCAACACTGAAGCTTTCTTT
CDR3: CAWSTNTEAFF

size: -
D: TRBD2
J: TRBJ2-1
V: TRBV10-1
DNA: TGCGCCAGCACACCAGGGAGTAGCGGGTCATACAATGAGCAGTTCTTC
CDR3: CASTPGSSGSYNEQFF

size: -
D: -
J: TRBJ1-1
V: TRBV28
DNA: TGTGCCAGCAGTATGGGACTCGCCTGGGGGAACACTGAAGCTTTCTTT
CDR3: CASSMGLAWGNTEAFF

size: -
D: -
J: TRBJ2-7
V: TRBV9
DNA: TGTGCCAGCAGCGTAGACTGGAGCATCTACGAGCAGTACTTC
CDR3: CASSVDWSIYEQYF

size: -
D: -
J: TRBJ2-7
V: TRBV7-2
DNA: TGTGCCAGCAGCTTAGGAATAGTGGGGGAGCAGTACTTC
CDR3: CASSLGIVGEQYF

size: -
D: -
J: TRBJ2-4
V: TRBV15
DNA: TGTGCCACCAGGGGGGCAGGGAACATTCAGTACTTC
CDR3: CATRGAGNIQYF

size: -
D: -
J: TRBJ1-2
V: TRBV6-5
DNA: TGTGCCAGCAGTGAATCCCTAATACATGGCTACACCTTC
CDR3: CASSESLIHGYTF

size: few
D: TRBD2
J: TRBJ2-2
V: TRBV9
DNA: TGTGCCAGCAGGGGACTAGCGGACACCGGGGAGCTGTTTTTT
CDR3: CASRGLADTGELFF

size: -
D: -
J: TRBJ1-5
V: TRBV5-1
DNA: TGCGCCAGCAGCTTGGGGGGTTATAGCAATCAGCCCCAGCATTTT
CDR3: CASSLGGYSNQPQHF

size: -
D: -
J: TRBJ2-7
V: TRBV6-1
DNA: TGTGCCAGCAGTGAAGCGGGTGAAGTTAGCGGCGAGCAGTACTTC
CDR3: CASSEAGEVSGEQYF

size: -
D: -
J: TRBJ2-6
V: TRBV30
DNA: TGTGCCTGGAGGGTTGGAAGGGGAAGGGGTAGCTCTGGGGCCAACGTCCTGACTTTC
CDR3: CAWRVGRGRGSSGANVLTF

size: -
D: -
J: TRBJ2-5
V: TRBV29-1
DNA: TGCAGCATCAAACGTCGCCCATTCCAAGAGACCCAGTACTTC
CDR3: CSIKRRPFQETQYF

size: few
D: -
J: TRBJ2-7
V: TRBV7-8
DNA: TGTGCCAGCAGCCCACTACGTGGGGGCATAAACGAGCAGTACTTC
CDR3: CASSPLRGGINEQYF

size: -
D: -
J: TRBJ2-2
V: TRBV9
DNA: TGTGCCAGCAGCGTAGGGTCCGGGGAGCTGTTTTTT
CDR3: CASSVGSGELFF

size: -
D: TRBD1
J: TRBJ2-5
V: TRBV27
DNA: TGTGCCAGCAGTTCCTCGACAGGGCGGCGGACCCAGTACTTC
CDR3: CASSSSTGRRTQYF

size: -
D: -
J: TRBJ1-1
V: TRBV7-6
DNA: TGTGCCAGCAGCTTAGCGCTAACGAGACGGGGTTTGAACACTGAAGCTTTCTTT
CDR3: CASSLALTRRGLNTEAFF

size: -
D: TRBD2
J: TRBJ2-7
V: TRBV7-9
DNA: TGTGCCAGCAGCTCCTATGGAGGCGGGAGAGACTACGAGCAGTACTTC
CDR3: CASSSYGGGRDYEQYF

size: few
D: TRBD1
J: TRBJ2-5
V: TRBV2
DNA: TGTGCCAGCAGTCCCCCGGGACAGGGTCCAAAGACCCAGTACTTC
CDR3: CASSPPGQGPKTQYF

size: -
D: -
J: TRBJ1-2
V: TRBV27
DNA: TGTGCCAGTTCCCCGCTAGGTGATGTGGACTATGGCTACACCTTC
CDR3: CASSPLGDVDYGYTF

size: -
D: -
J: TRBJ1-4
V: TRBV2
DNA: TGTGCCAGCAGTCAAACGGGGTTTAATGAAAAACTGTTTTTT
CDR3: CASSQTGFNEKLFF

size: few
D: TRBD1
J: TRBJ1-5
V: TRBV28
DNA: TGTGCCAGCAGTTCTGGACAGGGAGGTCAGCCCCAGCATTTT
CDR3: CASSSGQGGQPQHF

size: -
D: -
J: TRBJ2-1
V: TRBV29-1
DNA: TGCAGCGTTCCCCGCCTCGGTGATCTTACCTACAATGAGCAGTTCTTC
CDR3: CSVPRLGDLTYNEQFF

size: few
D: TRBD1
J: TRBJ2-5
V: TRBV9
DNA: TGTGCCAGCAGCGCCGAAAGGACAGGTGGACAAGAGACCCAGTACTTC
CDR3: CASSAERTGGQETQYF

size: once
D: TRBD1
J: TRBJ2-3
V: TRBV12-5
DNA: TGTGCTAGTGGTTGGGGACAGGTACAACAAAATACGCAGTATTTT
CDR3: CASGWGQVQQNTQYF

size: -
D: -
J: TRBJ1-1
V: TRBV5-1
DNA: TGCGCCAGCAGCTTAGCGGCAAACCGGGGGACTGAAGCTTTCTTT
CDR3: CASSLAANRGTEAFF

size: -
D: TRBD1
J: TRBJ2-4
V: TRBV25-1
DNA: TGTGCCAGCCGGAGGACAGGGGGTAACATTCAGTACTTC
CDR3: CASRRTGGNIQYF

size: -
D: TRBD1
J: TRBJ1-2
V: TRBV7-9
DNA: TGTGCCAGCAGTCCCCGGCCCGGACAGGGGGCCCCCCGTAACTATGGCTACACCTTC
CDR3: CASSPRPGQGAPRNYGYTF

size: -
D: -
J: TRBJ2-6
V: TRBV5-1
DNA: TGCGCCAGCAGCTACGGATTAGATTCTGGGGCCAACGTCCTGACTTTC
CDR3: CASSYGLDSGANVLTF

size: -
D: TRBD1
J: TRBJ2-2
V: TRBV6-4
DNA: TGTGCCAGCAGTGACTCAGGACAGGGGACAGGCCCCCCCGGGGAGCTGTTTTTT
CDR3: CASSDSGQGTGPPGELFF

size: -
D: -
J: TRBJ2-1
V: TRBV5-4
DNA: TGTGCCAGCAGCTTAGGGTATATAAGGACAGCAAGCTCCTACAATGAGCAGTTCTTC
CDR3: CASSLGYIRTASSYNEQFF